This T cell receptor beta chain was recovered during a study of shared T cell receptors in the human thymus. V was pared by 6 bases and J by 0 bases, with 9 bases between. CDR3 size: 13 residues. From germline, CDR1 is MDHEN and CDR2 SYDVKM. Data came from immunoSEQ multiplex PCR; TCRdb stores just in-frame clones and leaves some out. Of hundreds of thousands of clones listed, approximately 87% were seen once; the top ten hold 0.0095% to 0.013%. This clone was recorded only once. These data were also filed under a second study, of human thymus T cells. That study adds: Donors were healthy Finnish babies undergoing corrective operations for congenital heart defects. Related research reported highly overlapping thymic repertoires among unrelated individuals.

This rearrangement joins TRBV28 to TRBJ2-7; D is perhaps TRBD2 (6 bases). This receptor was taken from a boy in the first two years of life with a congenital heart defect. The specimen sequenced was thymocytes. DNA of the CDR3: TGTGCCAGCAGCCCTAGCGACTCCTACGAGCAGTACTTC. It encodes CASSPSDSYEQYF.